These 10 T cell receptor beta chains share one sample of origin, sequenced in a study of shared clonotypes between healthy human individuals. Clones were sequenced by immunoSEQ multiplex PCR, and TCRdb holds only the in-frame ones, with some missing. The sample includes about half a million clones, approximately 78% of them seen just once. Specimen: PBMCs. All receptors come from a woman aged 40 to 50 in good health. Some clones in this sample may be carry-over from other donors' samples.

This clone occurred a few times. This chain joins TRBV7-2 and TRBJ1-5, with no clear D. Trimming stripped 5 bases from V and 2 bases from J, with 16 bases between. The germline gives CDR1 SGHTA, CDR2 FQGNSA. This CDR3 comprises 16 residues. Here the CDR3 reads CASSPRRAGGNQPQHF. Here the CDR3 DNA reads TGTGCCAGCAGCCCCCGGCGGGCTGGTGGCAATCAGCCCCAGCATTTT.

V and J are TRBV9 and TRBJ2-7, with D tentatively TRBD1 or TRBD2 (6 bases each). The V and J ends lost 3 bases and 3 bases respectively, with 19 bases between them. CDR1 SGDLS and CDR2 YYNGEE come from the germline V gene. CDR3 length equals 16 residues. CDR3: CASSGGKGGPIYEQYF. CDR3 coding DNA: TGTGCCAGCAGCGGCGGAAAGGGGGGACCCATCTACGAGCAGTACTTC.

The chain carries TRBV5-1 and TRBJ2-3; D perhaps matches TRBD1 (6 bases). The V gene lost 4 bases and the J gene lost 5 bases, with 14 bases spanning the gap. The CDR3 is 14 residues long. Germline CDR1 SGHRS, CDR2 YFSETQ. CDR3 in amino acids: CASSKGTFQDTQYF. The DNA of the CDR3 is TGCGCCAGCAGCAAAGGGACATTTCAAGATACGCAGTATTTT.

The rearrangement uses TRBV27 and TRBJ2-5; D remains unclear. The CDR3 extends over 14 amino acids. V dropped 5 bases and J dropped 1 base, with 11 bases sitting between them. Germline assignment: CDR1 MNHEY and CDR2 SMNVEV (reference sequence). CDR3 nucleotides: TGTGCCAGCAGTCAGAACAGCCCCCAAGAGACCCAGTACTTC. Protein product: CASSQNSPQETQYF.

The rearrangement joins TRBV6-5 to TRBJ1-1; no clear D. Germline loops: CDR1 MNHEY, CDR2 SVGAGI. This CDR3 comprises 13 residues. The V end lost 3 bases, the J end lost 5 bases, and 10 bases lay between the germline ends. The DNA for the CDR3 is TGTGCCAGCAGTTATACAGTCGGGACTGAAGCTTTCTTT. Translated: CASSYTVGTEAFF.

This clone was observed a handful of times. This rearrangement joins TRBV7-2 to TRBJ2-7, with no clear D. Germline V gene data show CDR1 as SGHTA and CDR2 as FQGNSA. Trimming stripped 2 bases from V and 4 bases from J, with 6 bases between. This CDR3 spans 12 amino acids. CDR3 DNA: TGTGCCAGCAGCTTAACACATTACGAGCAGTACTTC. It translates to CASSLTHYEQYF.

The V and J genes are TRBV25-1 and TRBJ1-1; no reliable D call. The CDR3 sequence is 16 residues long. Germline loops: CDR1 MGHDK, CDR2 SYGVNS. V lost 0 bases, J lost 2 bases, and 13 bases lay in between. This CDR3 is CASSEYGSAVNTEAFF. Here the CDR3 DNA reads TGTGCCAGCAGTGAATATGGGTCGGCGGTCAACACTGAAGCTTTCTTT.

The table lists this clone with a few counts. This chain connects TRBV2 to TRBJ2-2, with unresolved D. V lost 7 bases to trimming and J lost 1 base, with 13 bases between them. This CDR3 comprises 15 residues. CDR1 and CDR2 from the germline V gene are SNHLY and FYNNEI. The CDR3 here is CASNQIAMNTGELFF. The DNA for the CDR3 is TGTGCCAGCAACCAGATTGCGATGAACACCGGGGAGCTGTTTTTT.

This rearrangement joins TRBV10-3 to TRBJ2-7; D perhaps matches TRBD2 (6 bases). Germline V gene lookup returns CDR1 ENHRY and CDR2 SYGVKD. The V and J ends lost 6 bases and 5 bases respectively, with 14 bases between them. There are 13 residues in the CDR3. The CDR3 is CAIRPGAIDEQYF. As DNA, the CDR3 is TGTGCCATCAGGCCGGGAGCAATAGACGAGCAGTACTTC.

This clone was seen more than once but under ten times. This chain links TRBV27 with TRBJ1-5; maybe TRBD1 (6 bases). The V gene's germline CDR1 is MNHEY and CDR2 SMNVEV (reference sequence). V was trimmed by 3 bases and J by 7 bases, leaving 13 bases between them. CDR3 length equals 14 residues. CDR3 in amino acids: CASSFAGGGQPQHF. CDR3 bases: TGTGCCAGCAGTTTTGCGGGGGGCGGGCAGCCCCAGCATTTT.